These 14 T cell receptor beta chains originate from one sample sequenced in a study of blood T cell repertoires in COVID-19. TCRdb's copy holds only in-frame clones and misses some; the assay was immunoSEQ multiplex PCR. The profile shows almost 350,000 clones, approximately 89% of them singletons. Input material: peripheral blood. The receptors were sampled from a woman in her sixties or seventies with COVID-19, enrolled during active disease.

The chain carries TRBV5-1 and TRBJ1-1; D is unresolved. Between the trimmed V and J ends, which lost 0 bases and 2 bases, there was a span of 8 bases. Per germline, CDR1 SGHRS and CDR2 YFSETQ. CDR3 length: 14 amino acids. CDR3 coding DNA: TGCGCCAGCAGCTTGGTGGGAGCAAACACTGAAGCTTTCTTT. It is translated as CASSLVGANTEAFF.

The CDR3 DNA reads TGTGCCAGCAGCGCCGGGACAGGGTCAAAGCTCTCTGGGGCCAACGTCCTGACTTTC. Its protein is CASSAGTGSKLSGANVLTF. The V call is TRBV9, the J call TRBJ2-6, with 9 bases matching TRBD1. Trimming at V came to 3 bases and at J to 0 bases, leaving 10 bases not matched to a gene. Per the germline V gene, CDR1 is SGDLS and CDR2 is YYNGEE. The CDR3 spans 19 residues.

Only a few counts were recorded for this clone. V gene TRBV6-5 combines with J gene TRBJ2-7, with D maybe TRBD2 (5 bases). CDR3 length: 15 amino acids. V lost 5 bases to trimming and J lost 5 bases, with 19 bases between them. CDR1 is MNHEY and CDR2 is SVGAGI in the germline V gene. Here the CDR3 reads CASSTGLFNGDEQYF. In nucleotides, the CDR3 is TGTGCCAGCAGTACCGGACTCTTCAATGGCGACGAGCAGTACTTC.

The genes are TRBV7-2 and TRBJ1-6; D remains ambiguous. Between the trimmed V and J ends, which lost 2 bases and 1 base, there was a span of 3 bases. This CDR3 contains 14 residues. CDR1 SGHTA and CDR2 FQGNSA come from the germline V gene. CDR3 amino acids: CASSLLSYNSPLHF. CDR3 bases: TGTGCCAGCAGCTTACTTTCCTATAATTCACCCCTCCACTTT.

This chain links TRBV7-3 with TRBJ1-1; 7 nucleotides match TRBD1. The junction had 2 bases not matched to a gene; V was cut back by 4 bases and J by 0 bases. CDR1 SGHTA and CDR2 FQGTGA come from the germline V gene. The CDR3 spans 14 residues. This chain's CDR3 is CASSWDSLNTEAFF. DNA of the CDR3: TGTGCCAGCAGCTGGGACAGCTTGAACACTGAAGCTTTCTTT.

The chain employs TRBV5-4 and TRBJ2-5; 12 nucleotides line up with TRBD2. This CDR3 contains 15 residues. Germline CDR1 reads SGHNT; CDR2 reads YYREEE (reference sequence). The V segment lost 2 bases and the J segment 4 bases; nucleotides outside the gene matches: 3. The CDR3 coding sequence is TGTGCCAGCAGCTTAACTAGCGGGGGGTCAGAGACCCAGTACTTC. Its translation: CASSLTSGGSETQYF.

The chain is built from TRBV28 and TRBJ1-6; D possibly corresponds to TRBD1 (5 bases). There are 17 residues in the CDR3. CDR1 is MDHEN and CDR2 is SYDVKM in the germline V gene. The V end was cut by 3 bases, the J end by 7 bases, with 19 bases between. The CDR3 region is CASSFSWKGIGNSPLHF. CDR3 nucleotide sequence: TGTGCCAGCAGTTTTAGTTGGAAGGGGATTGGGAATTCACCCCTCCACTTT.

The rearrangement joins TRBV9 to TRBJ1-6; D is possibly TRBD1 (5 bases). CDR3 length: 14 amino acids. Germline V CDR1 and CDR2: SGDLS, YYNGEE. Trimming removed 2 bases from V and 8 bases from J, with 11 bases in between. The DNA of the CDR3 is TGTGCCAGCAGCGTTGAAGGGGTACATTCACCCCTCCACTTT. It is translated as CASSVEGVHSPLHF.

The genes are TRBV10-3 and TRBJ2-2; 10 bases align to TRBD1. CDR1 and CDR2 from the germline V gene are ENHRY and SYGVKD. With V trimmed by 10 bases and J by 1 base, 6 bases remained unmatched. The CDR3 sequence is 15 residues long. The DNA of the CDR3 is TGTGCCAACGCCGGACAGGGGGGGAACACCGGGGAGCTGTTTTTT. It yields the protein CANAGQGGNTGELFF.

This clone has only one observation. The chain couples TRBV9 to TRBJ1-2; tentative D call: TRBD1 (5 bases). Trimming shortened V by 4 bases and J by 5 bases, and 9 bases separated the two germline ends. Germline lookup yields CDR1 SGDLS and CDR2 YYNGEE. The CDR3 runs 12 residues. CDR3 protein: CASSPTGYGYTF. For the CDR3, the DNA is TGTGCCAGCAGCCCTACAGGATATGGCTACACCTTC.

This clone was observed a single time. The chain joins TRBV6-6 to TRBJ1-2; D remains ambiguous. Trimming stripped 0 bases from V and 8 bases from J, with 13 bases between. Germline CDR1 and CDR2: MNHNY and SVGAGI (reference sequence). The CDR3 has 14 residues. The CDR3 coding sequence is TGTGCCAGCAGTTACTCGAGCGGGTTAGGAGGCTACACCTTC. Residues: CASSYSSGLGGYTF.

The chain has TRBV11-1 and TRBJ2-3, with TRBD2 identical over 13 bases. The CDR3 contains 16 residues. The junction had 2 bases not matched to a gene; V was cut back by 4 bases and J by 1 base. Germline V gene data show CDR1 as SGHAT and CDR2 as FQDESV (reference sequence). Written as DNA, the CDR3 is TGTGCCAGCAGCTACGGGACTAGCGGGGGCACAGATACGCAGTATTTT. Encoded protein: CASSYGTSGGTDTQYF.

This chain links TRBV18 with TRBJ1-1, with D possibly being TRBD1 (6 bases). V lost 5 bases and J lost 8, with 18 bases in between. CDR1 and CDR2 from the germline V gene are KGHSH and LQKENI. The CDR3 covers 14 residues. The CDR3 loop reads CASSNPGHMEEAFF. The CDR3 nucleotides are TGTGCCAGCTCAAACCCGGGACACATGGAAGAAGCTTTCTTT.

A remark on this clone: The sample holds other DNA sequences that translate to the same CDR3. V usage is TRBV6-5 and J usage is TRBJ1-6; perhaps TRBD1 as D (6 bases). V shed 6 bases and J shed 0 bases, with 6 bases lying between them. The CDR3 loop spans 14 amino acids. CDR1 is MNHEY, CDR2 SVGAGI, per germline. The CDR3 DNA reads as TGTGCCAGCAGGACAGGCTCCTATAATTCACCCCTCCACTTT. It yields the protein CASRTGSYNSPLHF.